One sample yielded the 30 T cell receptor beta chains listed below, sequenced in a study of immune evolution from preneoplasia to lung adenocarcinoma. Clones were sequenced by immunoSEQ multiplex PCR, and TCRdb holds only the in-frame ones, with some missing. The sample consists of about 7,600 clones, 65% to 90% of them appearing once. Material: FFPE invasive lung adenocarcinoma tissue. These receptors were taken from a person aged 45-60 years with lung adenocarcinoma.

V and J are TRBV5-4 and TRBJ2-6; weak D call: TRBD2 (5 bases). This CDR3 is 15 amino acids long. Germline V gene sequence: CDR1 SGHNT, CDR2 YYREEE (reference sequence). V shed 5 bases and J shed 0 bases, with 9 bases lying between them. This CDR3 reads CASRAASSGANVLTF. The CDR3 DNA sequence: TGTGCCAGCAGAGCGGCTAGCTCTGGGGCCAACGTCCTGACTTTC.

This chain links TRBV7-2 with TRBJ2-1, with 7 bases identical to TRBD2. The CDR3 spans 16 residues. V lost 3 bases to trimming and J lost 6 bases; unmatched junction nucleotides: 11. CDR1 and CDR2 from the germline V gene are SGHTA and FQGNSA. CDR3 sequence (DNA): TGTGCCAGCAGCTTGTCGGCCCCGGAGCGGGGCAATGAGCAGTTCTTC. Translating it yields CASSLSAPERGNEQFF.

In this sample, this clone turned up a few times. This CDR3 reads CASSLGGTSGRAEDTQYF. CDR3 DNA sequence: TGTGCCAGCAGCCTAGGCGGGACTAGCGGGAGGGCCGAAGATACGCAGTATTTT. The chain combines TRBV11-2 with TRBJ2-3, with 16 bases matching TRBD2. Germline loops: CDR1 SGHAT, CDR2 FQNNGV. The J segment lost 5 bases and the V segment lost 5 bases, leaving 10 bases of the junction unmatched. This CDR3 has 18 residues. Based on the CDR3 plus reference TRBV11-2 and TRBJ2-3, the full variable domain is EAGVAQSPRYKIIEKRQSVAFWCNPISGHATLYWYQQILGQGPKLLIQFQNNGVVDDSQLPKDRFSAERLKGVDSTLKIQPAKLEDSAVYLCASSLGGTSGRAEDTQYFGPGTRLTVL.

The rearrangement uses TRBV30 and TRBJ1-2; D uncertain. V was trimmed by 3 bases and J by 4 bases, leaving 12 bases between them. Germline V CDR1 and CDR2: GTSNPN, SVGIG (reference sequence). The CDR3 covers 13 residues. As DNA, the CDR3 is TGTGCCTGGAGCCTTCAGGCCGGCTATGGCTACACCTTC. Its translation: CAWSLQAGYGYTF.

This chain joins TRBV6-5 and TRBJ1-1, with TRBD1 identical over 9 bases. This CDR3 spans 14 amino acids. Losses at the gene ends were 7 bases for V and 5 bases for J; bases not matched to a gene: 8. Germline V gene lookup returns CDR1 MNHEY and CDR2 SVGAGI. The CDR3 DNA sequence: TGTGCCAGCATCACCGGGACAGGGAGGACTGAAGCTTTCTTT. It codes for CASITGTGRTEAFF.

The V call is TRBV7-9, the J call TRBJ1-4, with D maybe TRBD1 (6 bases). The germline CDR1 and CDR2 sequences are SEHNR and FQNEAQ (reference sequence). This CDR3 has 15 amino acids. V gave up 5 bases and J gave up 8 bases, with 18 bases separating them. The CDR3 loop reads CASSDNRASSEKLFF. CDR3 DNA: TGTGCCAGCAGCGATAACAGGGCTTCCAGCGAAAAACTGTTTTTT.

On this clone: Other nucleotide sequences from this sample produce the same CDR3. This chain joins TRBV9 and TRBJ1-2; D gene uncertain. V was trimmed by 8 bases and J by 6 bases, leaving 20 bases between them. The CDR3 extends over 14 amino acids. The V gene's germline CDR1 is SGDLS and CDR2 YYNGEE. This CDR3 is CASSPHIEANGYTF. CDR3 in DNA: TGTGCCAGTAGCCCACACATAGAAGCAAATGGCTACACCTTC. The entire variable domain, with the rest obtained from reference TRBV9 and TRBJ1-2, is as follows: DSGVTQTPKHLITATGQRVTLRCSPRSGDLSVYWYQQSLDQGLQFLIQYYNGEERAKGNILERFSAQQFPDLHSELNLSSLELGDSALYFCASSPHIEANGYTFGSGTRLTVV.

This clone is termed medium-sized. The J gene is TRBJ1-2, the V gene TRBV19, with no clear D. The CDR3 length is 13 residues. The V gene lost 2 bases and the J gene lost 8 bases, with 12 bases spanning the gap. Germline CDR1 LNHDA, CDR2 SQIVND (reference sequence). The CDR3 DNA reads TGTGCCAGTAGTATACCGGGGAATCCGGGCTACACCTTC. Its translation: CASSIPGNPGYTF. The full variable domain, completed using reference TRBV19 and TRBJ1-2, is DGGITQSPKYLFRKEGQNVTLSCEQNLNHDAMYWYRQDPGQGLRLIYYSQIVNDFQKGDIAEGYSVSREKKESFPLTVTSAQKNPTAFYLCASSIPGNPGYTFGSGTRLTVV.

This clone has just one count. The chain couples TRBV27 to TRBJ2-7, with D perhaps matching TRBD2 (5 bases). The V end was cut by 3 bases, the J end by 2 bases, with 11 bases between. Germline loops: CDR1 MNHEY, CDR2 SMNVEV (reference sequence). The CDR3 runs 14 residues. This CDR3 is CASSFSGATYEQYF. The CDR3 region has the DNA TGTGCCAGCAGTTTCAGCGGAGCCACCTACGAGCAGTACTTC.

The chain carries TRBV7-3 and TRBJ2-3; D call uncertain. The V gene lost 5 bases and the J gene lost 5 bases, with 14 bases spanning the gap. The CDR3 is made up of 14 amino acids. Looked up from germline, CDR1 is SGHTA and CDR2 is FQGTGA. The CDR3 coding sequence is TGTGCCAGCAGCCCAACGAACTGGGTAGATACGCAGTATTTT. It encodes CASSPTNWVDTQYF.

V and J are TRBV27 and TRBJ2-2; possibly TRBD2 for D (6 bases). The CDR3 sequence is 19 residues long. Germline V gene sequence: CDR1 MNHEY, CDR2 SMNVEV (reference sequence). The V gene lost 6 bases and the J gene lost 6 bases, with 29 bases spanning the gap. CDR3: CASRSNLRTWGGDPGELFF. The CDR3 coding sequence is TGTGCCAGCAGATCAAACTTGAGGACATGGGGAGGCGATCCCGGGGAGCTGTTTTTT.

V usage is TRBV29-1 and J usage is TRBJ2-5; TRBD1 aligns across 7 bases. Unmatched junction bases numbered 11, after V lost 5 bases and J lost 2 bases. Germline assignment: CDR1 SQVTM and CDR2 ANQGSEA. The CDR3 extends over 15 amino acids. The CDR3 DNA is TGCAGCGTTTCTGCAGGGACAGACGCTCAAGAGACCCAGTACTTC. Protein sequence: CSVSAGTDAQETQYF.

As for this clone: Other DNA sequences in the sample encode the same CDR3. The chain is built from TRBV11-2 and TRBJ2-7; tentatively, D is TRBD1 (6 bases). Germline V gene lookup returns CDR1 SGHAT and CDR2 FQNNGV. This CDR3 region has 12 residues. Trimming pared 5 bases from V and 3 bases from J, leaving 8 bases between. The CDR3 region is CASSQQGYEQYF. In DNA, the CDR3 is TGTGCCAGCAGCCAACAGGGCTACGAGCAGTACTTC. The full variable domain, its missing parts supplied by reference TRBV11-2 and TRBJ2-7, is EAGVAQSPRYKIIEKRQSVAFWCNPISGHATLYWYQQILGQGPKLLIQFQNNGVVDDSQLPKDRFSAERLKGVDSTLKIQPAKLEDSAVYLCASSQQGYEQYFGPGTRLTVT.

The chain links TRBV5-6 to TRBJ1-3; TRBD1 might be the D (6 bases). The V and J ends lost 1 base and 2 bases respectively, with 10 bases between them. This CDR3 spans 15 amino acids. CDR1 is SGHDT, CDR2 YYEEEE, per germline. The chain's CDR3 is CASSLQGTAGNTIYF. In DNA form, the CDR3 reads TGTGCCAGCAGCTTGCAGGGGACGGCTGGAAACACCATATATTTT.

The CDR3 bases are TGTGCCAGCAGTGGAACGGCAGGGCTTAATGAAAAACTGTTTTTT. This sequence encodes CASSGTAGLNEKLFF. The chain carries TRBV2 and TRBJ1-4; maybe TRBD1 (5 bases). Germline lookup yields CDR1 SNHLY and CDR2 FYNNEI. The CDR3 extends over 15 amino acids. V was shortened by 4 bases and J by 4 bases, with 13 bases between the two germline ends.

The gene calls are TRBV15 and TRBJ2-4; 10 bases match TRBD1. CDR3 length: 16 amino acids. Germline loops: CDR1 LNHNV, CDR2 YYDKDF (reference sequence). The trim removed 3 bases at V and 7 bases at J, leaving 9 bases unmatched. CDR3 in amino acids: CATSRGLPGQGNIQYF. CDR3 coding DNA: TGTGCCACCAGCAGGGGACTACCGGGACAGGGGAACATTCAGTACTTC.

The chain is built from TRBV30 and TRBJ1-1, with 10 bases matching TRBD1. Looked up from germline, CDR1 is GTSNPN and CDR2 is SVGIG (reference sequence). With V trimmed by 3 bases and J by 10 bases, 8 bases remained unmatched. CDR3 length: 13 residues. CDR3 sequence reads: CAWRRNRQGAAFF. CDR3 in DNA: TGTGCCTGGAGACGCAATCGACAGGGGGCAGCTTTCTTT.

This clone was counted only a few times. The rearrangement uses TRBV2 and TRBJ1-3; no reliable D call. CDR1 SNHLY and CDR2 FYNNEI come from the germline V gene. The V and J ends lost 4 bases and 4 bases respectively, with 8 bases between them. The CDR3 covers 13 residues. The CDR3 loop is CASSVDIGNTIYF. Here the CDR3 DNA reads TGTGCCAGCAGTGTAGACATAGGAAACACCATATATTTT.

This chain joins TRBV12-2 and TRBJ1-2. TRBV12-2 represents a pseudogene. The CDR3 is 13 residues long. The CDR3 loop reads CASRLAPEYGYTF. The CDR3 nucleotides read TGTGCAAGTCGCTTAGCGCCTGAATATGGCTACACCTTC.

The chain uses TRBV27 and TRBJ1-2, with D maybe TRBD1 (6 bases). Germline V gene sequence: CDR1 MNHEY, CDR2 SMNVEV (reference sequence). This CDR3 comprises 15 residues. Trimming removed 2 bases at V and 5 bases at J, with 15 bases between. The CDR3 nucleotides are TGTGCCAGCAGTTTAGGCAGGGGTACTGGTTATGGCTACACCTTC. As protein: CASSLGRGTGYGYTF.

In its sample, this clone was seen once. The CDR3: CASSAGRSDHYEQYF. The CDR3 DNA reads TGTGCCAGCAGTGCGGGGCGGTCGGATCACTACGAGCAGTACTTC. The V call is TRBV2, the J call TRBJ2-7; D assignment may be TRBD1 or TRBD2 (5 bases each). Germline V gene lookup returns CDR1 SNHLY and CDR2 FYNNEI. The CDR3 is 15 amino acids. The germline V and J ends were trimmed by 4 bases and 3 bases, with 16 bases remaining between them.

This chain joins TRBV7-9 and TRBJ1-1; the match to TRBD1 covers 7 bases. Germline loops: CDR1 SEHNR, CDR2 FQNEAQ (reference sequence). CDR3 length equals 16 residues. V shed 5 bases, J shed 0 bases, and the junction held 9 bases outside the gene matches. The CDR3 sequence: CASSTPQGTLNTEAFF. CDR3 coding DNA: TGTGCCAGCAGCACACCACAGGGGACCCTGAACACTGAAGCTTTCTTT.

This rearrangement joins TRBV19 to TRBJ2-7; D may correspond to TRBD1 or TRBD2 (5 bases each). The CDR3 is 14 amino acids. Between the trimmed V and J ends, which lost 5 bases and 4 bases, there was a span of 15 bases. CDR1 and CDR2 (germline): LNHDA, SQIVND (reference sequence). The CDR3 spells CASSSFGTAYEQYF. CDR3 nucleotides: TGTGCCAGTAGTTCTTTCGGGACCGCTTACGAGCAGTACTTC.

The chain combines TRBV9 with TRBJ1-1; D is ambiguous. V lost 4 bases to trimming and J lost 1 base, with 11 bases between them. From germline, CDR1 is SGDLS and CDR2 YYNGEE. The CDR3 has 14 residues. CDR3 DNA: TGTGCCAGCAGCCCGACGAGCGAGAACACTGAAGCTTTCTTT. Protein product: CASSPTSENTEAFF.

V usage is TRBV12-5 and J usage is TRBJ1-1, with D possibly matching TRBD1 (6 bases). The CDR3 runs 18 residues. Germline V gives CDR1 LGHNT, CDR2 FRNRAP. V was trimmed by 1 base and J by 6 bases, leaving 24 bases between them. This CDR3 is CASGLGATVGGRGAEAFF. Here the CDR3 DNA reads TGTGCTAGTGGTTTGGGGGCTACCGTCGGGGGGCGGGGAGCTGAAGCTTTCTTT.

This clone was detected only once. The chain couples TRBV5-1 to TRBJ2-5; TRBD2 matches at 11 bases. This CDR3 has 15 residues. V lost 4 bases to trimming and J lost 2 bases; unmatched junction nucleotides: 4. The germline V gene encodes CDR1 SGHRS and CDR2 YFSETQ. The CDR3 nucleotides are TGCGCCAGCAGCCTTAGCGGGAGGGAACAAGAGACCCAGTACTTC. This gives the protein CASSLSGREQETQYF.

The chain uses TRBV28 and TRBJ1-5; TRBD1 might be the D (5 bases). Germline CDR1 and CDR2: MDHEN and SYDVKM. There are 11 residues in the CDR3. For the CDR3, the DNA is TGTGCTGCGGGGCCCAATCAGCCCCAGCATTTT. Protein sequence: CAAGPNQPQHF.

The V call is TRBV11-2, the J call TRBJ2-7, with a weak D call TRBD1 (6 bases). CDR3 length: 13 amino acids. V was cut by 7 bases and J by 2 bases, with 12 bases left in between. CDR1 and CDR2 from the germline V gene are SGHAT and FQNNGV. The CDR3 reads CASTPGQTYEQYF. The CDR3 nucleotides are TGTGCCAGCACCCCAGGACAGACCTACGAGCAGTACTTC. Full variable domain (missing parts from reference TRBV11-2 and TRBJ2-7): EAGVAQSPRYKIIEKRQSVAFWCNPISGHATLYWYQQILGQGPKLLIQFQNNGVVDDSQLPKDRFSAERLKGVDSTLKIQPAKLEDSAVYLCASTPGQTYEQYFGPGTRLTVT.

The chain has TRBV20-1 and TRBJ1-1, with D unclear. Germline V gene lookup returns CDR1 DFQATT and CDR2 SNEGSKA (reference sequence). The CDR3 consists of 11 residues. V dropped 0 bases and J dropped 5 bases, with 4 bases sitting between them. CDR3 coding DNA: TGCAGTGCTAGAGAGTTAACTGAAGCTTTCTTT. Its translation: CSARELTEAFF.

The V and J genes are TRBV28 and TRBJ1-4, with D uncertain. Trimming took off 7 bases at V and 6 bases at J, with 12 bases between the two ends. The CDR3 extends over 13 amino acids. Germline V gene lookup returns CDR1 MDHEN and CDR2 SYDVKM. CDR3 bases: TGTGCCAGCACCTCCTCGGACCATGAAAAACTGTTTTTT. Encoded protein: CASTSSDHEKLFF.